Listed below are T cell receptor beta chains from one sample, sequenced in a study of T cell changes during pregnancy in multiple sclerosis. TCRdb's table, derived via immunoSEQ multiplex PCR, lists solely in-frame clones and lacks some. The sample contains roughly 86,000 clones, approximately 92% of which appear only once. Sample: peripheral blood, taken in the first trimester of pregnancy. All receptors come from a female donor with multiple sclerosis, enrolled in a pregnancy study. The CDR3 runs from the conserved cysteine through the conserved F or W. The D gene is left open where the match is weak. Some rows have no size entry. The others give once, few or many, or a class for an expanded clone.

j_gene | d_gene | abundance | v_gene | CDR3aa | CDR3nt
TRBJ1-2 | TRBD1 | NA | TRBV29-1 | CSVEDHRGRGYTF | TGCAGCGTTGAAGATCACAGGGGTAGGGGCTACACCTTC
TRBJ2-1 | TRBD2 | NA | TRBV5-1 | CASSLGGSSGSYEQFF | TGCGCCAGCAGCTTGGGAGGGTCTAGCGGGAGTTATGAGCAGTTCTTC
TRBJ2-7 | TRBD1 | NA | TRBV7-9 | CASSLGARQGRAREQYF | TGTGCCAGCAGCTTGGGCGCCAGACAGGGGAGAGCTCGCGAGCAGTACTTC
TRBJ1-2 | NA | NA | TRBV19 | CASSRAGQNYGYTF | TGTGCCAGTAGCAGAGCCGGACAGAACTATGGCTACACCTTC
TRBJ1-2 | NA | NA | TRBV6-5 | CASSYSIGDYGYTF | TGTGCCAGCAGTTACTCGATAGGGGACTATGGCTACACCTTC
TRBJ2-7 | NA | NA | TRBV18 | CASSPRGGISEQYF | TGTGCCAGCTCCCCCCGCGGCGGGATCAGCGAGCAGTACTTC
TRBJ2-1 | NA | NA | TRBV6-6 | CASSYSAANEQFF | TGTGCCAGCAGTTACTCGGCCGCCAATGAGCAGTTCTTC
TRBJ2-6 | TRBD1 | NA | TRBV19 | CASGDRGAGANVLTF | TGTGCCAGTGGGGACAGGGGGGCCGGGGCCAACGTCCTGACTTTC
TRBJ2-7 | NA | NA | TRBV10-3 | CAISESEAGEQYF | TGTGCCATCAGTGAGTCTGAGGCGGGGGAGCAGTACTTC
TRBJ2-2 | TRBD2 | few | TRBV4-2 | CASSQETSGSPGELFF | TGTGCCAGCAGCCAGGAAACTAGCGGGAGTCCCGGGGAGCTGTTTTTT
TRBJ2-1 | NA | NA | TRBV10-2 | CASMREPSYNEQFF | TGCGCCAGCATGAGAGAACCCTCCTACAATGAGCAGTTCTTC
TRBJ1-4 | NA | NA | TRBV6-1 | CASSEYFAGLFF | TGTGCCAGCAGTGAATATTTTGCCGGACTGTTTTTT
TRBJ2-1 | TRBD1 | NA | TRBV5-1 | CASSLDGTEYNEQFF | TGCGCCAGCAGCTTGGATGGGACAGAGTACAATGAGCAGTTCTTC
TRBJ2-1 | TRBD1 | NA | TRBV25-1 | CASSAQEGQGRDEQFF | TGTGCCAGCAGCGCTCAAGAAGGACAGGGGAGAGATGAGCAGTTCTTC
TRBJ2-1 | TRBD2 | NA | TRBV2 | CASSRARGGNNEQFF | TGTGCCAGCAGCCGCGCGCGCGGGGGGAACAATGAGCAGTTCTTC
TRBJ1-3 | TRBD1 | NA | TRBV5-1 | CASSESTGSHSGNTIYF | TGCGCCAGCAGCGAGTCGACAGGGAGTCACTCTGGAAACACCATATATTTT
TRBJ2-5 | TRBD2 | NA | TRBV5-1 | CASGGGLALYQETQYF | TGCGCCAGCGGGGGGGGACTAGCGTTGTACCAAGAGACCCAGTACTTC
TRBJ2-1 | NA | NA | TRBV11-3 | CASSLDGGQNEQFF | TGTGCCAGCAGCTTAGATGGGGGCCAGAATGAGCAGTTCTTC
TRBJ1-2 | TRBD1 | NA | TRBV6-1 | CASSEPGTGGYGYTF | TGTGCCAGCAGTGAACCCGGGACAGGGGGCTATGGCTACACCTTC
TRBJ1-4 | TRBD1 | NA | TRBV19 | CASSRGRGEKLFF | TGTGCCAGCAGCAGGGGGCGAGGTGAAAAACTGTTTTTT
TRBJ1-2 | NA | NA | TRBV28 | CASSLSPTRYGYTF | TGTGCCAGCAGTTTATCCCCCACGAGGTATGGCTACACCTTC
TRBJ1-2 | TRBD1 | NA | TRBV10-3 | CAIRDRAFGYTF | TGTGCCATCAGAGACAGGGCGTTTGGCTACACCTTC
TRBJ2-3 | NA | NA | TRBV11-2 | CASSLEGGIGTDTQYF | TGTGCCAGCAGCTTAGAGGGCGGGATAGGCACAGATACGCAGTATTTT
TRBJ2-3 | TRBD2 | NA | TRBV29-1 | CSVEIAGAGDTQYF | TGCAGCGTTGAAATAGCGGGAGCGGGGGATACGCAGTATTTT
TRBJ1-1 | NA | once | TRBV19 | CASTAWGGAEAFF | TGTGCCAGTACCGCCTGGGGGGGGGCTGAAGCTTTCTTT
TRBJ2-3 | TRBD2 | NA | TRBV28 | CASRTSGALITQYF | TGTGCCAGCCGGACTAGCGGGGCTCTTATAACGCAGTATTTT
TRBJ2-5 | NA | NA | TRBV30 | CALRHSFVQETQYF | TGTGCCCTTAGGCACAGTTTCGTTCAAGAGACCCAGTACTTC
TRBJ2-1 | NA | NA | TRBV5-1 | CASSLAGRSYNEQFF | TGCGCCAGCAGCTTGGCGGGTCGATCCTACAATGAGCAGTTCTTC
TRBJ2-4 | TRBD2 | NA | TRBV5-6 | CASSPLGRKRVAFGNIQYF | TGTGCCAGCAGCCCCCTCGGGAGGAAGAGGGTAGCGTTCGGAAACATTCAGTACTTC
TRBJ2-7 | NA | NA | TRBV4-1 | CASSQDGPETGTLGEQYF | TGCGCCAGCAGCCAAGATGGTCCGGAGACAGGAACCCTCGGCGAGCAGTACTTC
TRBJ2-2 | NA | NA | TRBV7-3 | CASSAIPNTGELFF | TGTGCCAGCAGTGCGATTCCGAACACCGGGGAGCTGTTTTTT
TRBJ1-1 | TRBD1 | NA | TRBV29-1 | CSVGGTANTEAFF | TGCAGCGTTGGAGGGACAGCGAACACTGAAGCTTTCTTT
TRBJ2-2 | TRBD2 | NA | TRBV5-8 | CASSLVKGLAGNTGELFF | TGTGCCAGCAGCTTGGTTAAGGGTCTAGCGGGGAACACCGGGGAGCTGTTTTTT
TRBJ2-1 | TRBD2 | NA | TRBV5-1 | CASSLGTSGREEQFF | TGCGCCAGCAGCTTGGGGACTAGCGGGAGGGAGGAGCAGTTCTTC
TRBJ2-3 | TRBD2 | NA | TRBV9 | CASSVLAGAVDTQYF | TGTGCCAGCAGCGTCTTAGCGGGAGCGGTAGATACGCAGTATTTT
TRBJ2-2 | NA | NA | TRBV7-2 | CASSSKTNTGELFF | TGTGCCAGCAGCTCCAAAACGAACACCGGGGAGCTGTTTTTT
TRBJ2-2 | NA | NA | TRBV5-4 | CASNDRTGTGELFF | TGTGCCAGCAATGACAGGACGGGGACCGGGGAGCTGTTTTTT
TRBJ1-5 | NA | NA | TRBV7-9 | CASSARGGNQPQHF | TGTGCCAGCAGCGCCAGGGGAGGCAATCAGCCCCAGCATTTT
TRBJ2-4 | TRBD1 | NA | TRBV5-8 | CASSWGQGKNIQYF | TGTGCCAGCAGCTGGGGACAGGGCAAAAACATTCAGTACTTC
TRBJ2-5 | NA | NA | TRBV5-1 | CASSLQQETQYF | TGCGCCAGCAGCTTGCAGCAAGAGACCCAGTACTTC
TRBJ2-7 | TRBD2 | NA | TRBV27 | CASSYSSGTPYEQYF | TGTGCCAGCAGTTATTCTAGCGGGACCCCCTACGAGCAGTACTTC
TRBJ2-1 | TRBD2 | NA | TRBV7-2 | CASSVSGGVNEQFF | TGTGCCAGCAGCGTTAGCGGGGGGGTGAATGAGCAGTTCTTC
TRBJ2-7 | NA | NA | TRBV5-1 | CASSTRYGFYEQYF | TGCGCCAGCAGCACTAGGTACGGATTCTACGAGCAGTACTTC
TRBJ2-5 | NA | NA | TRBV6-5 | CASSYSNIQETQYF | TGTGCCAGCAGTTACTCGAACATTCAAGAGACCCAGTACTTC
TRBJ2-2 | NA | NA | TRBV4-3 | CASSFRGSGELFF | TGCGCCAGCAGCTTCCGAGGGAGCGGGGAGCTGTTTTTT
TRBJ1-1 | NA | NA | TRBV4-1 | CASSQVGGAYTEAFF | TGCGCCAGCAGCCAAGTTGGAGGCGCCTACACTGAAGCTTTCTTT
TRBJ2-1 | TRBD2 | NA | TRBV6-1 | CASSESTSGSNEQFF | TGTGCCAGCAGTGAATCGACTAGCGGGAGCAATGAGCAGTTCTTC
TRBJ2-4 | TRBD1 | NA | TRBV4-3 | CASSQDRGSGQLTKNIQYF | TGCGCCAGCAGCCAAGATCGGGGTTCGGGACAGCTAACCAAAAACATTCAGTACTTC
TRBJ2-7 | TRBD2 | NA | TRBV5-1 | CASNDGTSGYEQYF | TGCGCCAGCAATGACGGGACTAGTGGCTACGAGCAGTACTTC
TRBJ1-1 | NA | NA | TRBV16 | CASSPLGGDTEAFF | TGTGCCAGCAGCCCCCTTGGGGGGGACACTGAAGCTTTCTTT
TRBJ2-3 | NA | NA | TRBV29-1 | CSVESGSSTDTQYF | TGCAGCGTCGAAAGCGGGTCTAGCACAGATACGCAGTATTTT
TRBJ1-1 | NA | NA | TRBV2 | CASSVQIEAFF | TGTGCCAGCAGTGTTCAGATTGAAGCTTTCTTT
TRBJ2-2 | NA | NA | TRBV18 | CASSPISGSTNTGELFF | TGTGCCAGCTCACCAATTTCCGGGAGTACGAACACCGGGGAGCTGTTTTTT
TRBJ2-1 | NA | NA | TRBV4-1 | CASSQAGNEQFF | TGCGCCAGCAGCCAAGCGGGGAATGAGCAGTTCTTC
TRBJ2-5 | TRBD1 | NA | TRBV19 | CASRDRVQETQYF | TGTGCCAGTCGAGACAGGGTCCAAGAGACCCAGTACTTC
TRBJ2-1 | NA | NA | TRBV2 | CASSEAGNEQFF | TGTGCCAGCAGTGAGGCGGGGAATGAGCAGTTCTTC
TRBJ2-7 | NA | once | TRBV7-6 | CASSLGTAYEQYF | TGTGCCAGCAGCTTAGGGACTGCATACGAGCAGTACTTC
TRBJ2-1 | TRBD2 | NA | TRBV2 | CASSGSSGRVVDGNEQFF | TGTGCCAGCAGTGGATCTAGCGGGAGGGTAGTTGATGGGAATGAGCAGTTCTTC
TRBJ2-5 | TRBD1 | NA | TRBV4-1 | CASSQKGQGESQETQYF | TGCGCCAGCAGCCAAAAAGGACAGGGCGAAAGCCAAGAGACCCAGTACTTC